The rows below give T cell receptor beta chains drawn from one sample of a study of blood T cell repertoires in COVID-19. The assay was immunoSEQ multiplex PCR, and TCRdb's table has in-frame clones only and misses some. The table includes about 150,000 clones, roughly 81% detected once. What was sequenced was peripheral blood. Receptor source: a human donor with acute or convalescent COVID-19. The donor label of this sample is uncertain. CDR3s include the opening cysteine and the closing phenylalanine or tryptophan. Fields, in order: V gene, clone size, J gene, D gene, CDR3 DNA, CDR3 protein. The D gene is left open where the match is weak. Clone size is not always given. Where it is, it says once, few, many or a class for expanded clones.

>TRBV15|-|TRBJ2-1|-
TGTGCCACCAGCGCCCGTGGGGGAGGAACCTACAATGAGCAGTTCTTC
CATSARGGGTYNEQFF
>TRBV11-3|-|TRBJ2-2|-
TGTGCCAGCAGCTATAGCACCGGGGAGCTGTTTTTT
CASSYSTGELFF
>TRBV10-3|-|TRBJ2-5|-
TGTGCCATCAGGCAGGGTACAGAGACCCAGTACTTC
CAIRQGTETQYF
>TRBV7-2|few|TRBJ1-2|TRBD1
TGTGCCAGCAGCGTAACAGGGGGCGCATTAAATGGCTACACCTTC
CASSVTGGALNGYTF
>TRBV2|-|TRBJ1-1|-
TGTGCCAGCAATTTCCAGACAGGGAACACTGAAGCTTTCTTT
CASNFQTGNTEAFF
>TRBV2|-|TRBJ1-2|TRBD1
TGTGCCAGCAGCGCTAATCGACAGGGCTGGGGCTATGGCTACACCTTC
CASSANRQGWGYGYTF
>TRBV19|-|TRBJ2-5|-
TGTGCCAGTACGTTCGGGGGACTCCAAGAGACCCAGTACTTC
CASTFGGLQETQYF
>TRBV11-2|-|TRBJ2-3|TRBD2
TGTGCCAGCAGCTTAGAGGCGGCGGGGGGGCCGACAGATACGCAGTATTTT
CASSLEAAGGPTDTQYF
>TRBV18|-|TRBJ2-5|-
TGTGCCAGCTCACTTCAGGGGAAAGAGACCCAGTACTTC
CASSLQGKETQYF
>TRBV5-8|once|TRBJ2-1|TRBD2
TGTGCCAGCAGCTGGGGGGGTCGTGGTTTGAGCTCCTACAATGAGCAGTTCTTC
CASSWGGRGLSSYNEQFF
>TRBV18|-|TRBJ1-2|TRBD1
TGTGCCAGCTCAGTGGGACAGGGGAACTATGGCTACACCTTC
CASSVGQGNYGYTF
>TRBV2|once|TRBJ2-1|-
TGTGCCAGCAGAAGGGACTTAAGCGATGAGCAGTTCTTC
CASRRDLSDEQFF
>TRBV6-6|-|TRBJ1-6|-
TGTGCCAGCACCAGGGGATATAATTCACCCCTCCACTTT
CASTRGYNSPLHF
>TRBV6-1|once|TRBJ1-2|TRBD1
TGTGCCAGCAGTGTATGGGGACAGGGACGATCTAACTATGGCTACACCTTC
CASSVWGQGRSNYGYTF
>TRBV5-4|-|TRBJ2-2|TRBD2
TGTGCCAGCAGCTTGGCCGGTAGGGGAGGGACCGGGGAGCTGTTTTTT
CASSLAGRGGTGELFF
>TRBV9|once|TRBJ2-2|-
TGTGCCAGCAGCGTAGTCGTGAACACCGGGGAGCTGTTTTTT
CASSVVVNTGELFF
>TRBV28|-|TRBJ1-2|-
TGTGCCAGCAGGGGGGGAGGGCAGTTAGTAGCTAACTATGGCTACACCTTC
CASRGGGQLVANYGYTF
>TRBV9|few|TRBJ2-3|-
TGTGCCAGCAGGTCCGGGACAAGTCTAGCAGATACGCAGTATTTT
CASRSGTSLADTQYF
>TRBV5-4|many|TRBJ1-2|-
TGTGCCAGCAGCCCCTCTACAGACGGAGGCGGCTACACCTTC
CASSPSTDGGGYTF
>TRBV14|-|TRBJ2-3|TRBD2
TGTGCCAGCAGCACCCTAGCGGGGCCTTTAATCACAGATACGCAGTATTTT
CASSTLAGPLITDTQYF
>TRBV6-5|-|TRBJ1-2|TRBD1
TGTGCCAGCGGTAGGGGGACAGGGACAGAGGGCTACACCTTC
CASGRGTGTEGYTF
>TRBV5-5|once|TRBJ2-1|TRBD2
TGTGCCAGCAGCTTAGGCGGGGGCTCCTACAATGAGCAGTTCTTC
CASSLGGGSYNEQFF
>TRBV7-2|-|TRBJ1-2|TRBD1
TGTGCCAGCAGCCGCCGGGACAGGACGGGCTACACCTTC
CASSRRDRTGYTF
>TRBV4-1|-|TRBJ1-4|TRBD1
TGCGCCAGCAGATCTCAAACAGGGGCCGATGAAAAACTGTTTTTT
CASRSQTGADEKLFF
>TRBV5-1|few|TRBJ1-2|-
TGCGCCAGCAGCCCCGGGGGGCAGGTTACTAACTATGGCTACACCTTC
CASSPGGQVTNYGYTF
>TRBV20-1|-|TRBJ1-4|-
TGCAGTGCTAGTATTATTACCGGTGAAAAACTGTTTTTT
CSASIITGEKLFF
>TRBV4-1|-|TRBJ2-1|TRBD2
TGCGCCAGCAGCCAAGATCTTACGGGGGGGCCCGGTAATGAGCAGTTCTTC
CASSQDLTGGPGNEQFF
>TRBV6-5|-|TRBJ2-7|TRBD1
TGTGCCAGCAGCCTGACAGGGGGCGCGAGGGGCGAGCAGTACTTC
CASSLTGGARGEQYF
>TRBV10-3|-|TRBJ1-6|TRBD1
TGTGCCACCACAGGGGGTAATTCACCCCTCCACTTT
CATTGGNSPLHF
>TRBV12-3/TRBV12-4|-|TRBJ1-1|-
TGTGCCAGTCAGCGGAACACTGAAGCTTTCTTT
CASQRNTEAFF
>TRBV20-1|few|TRBJ2-7|-
TGCAGTGCTAGTGTGCCAGGGAAATCCTACGAGCAGTACTTC
CSASVPGKSYEQYF
>TRBV5-1|-|TRBJ1-6|TRBD1
TGCGCCAGCAGCTTGGAGACAGGGCCCTCACCCCTCCACTTT
CASSLETGPSPLHF
>TRBV4-3|once|TRBJ1-2|TRBD1
TGCGCCAGCAGCCAAGAAGGGACAGGGAACGGCTACACCTTC
CASSQEGTGNGYTF
>TRBV10-3|few|TRBJ1-6|-
TGTGCCATCAGAAACGGTATCTCCTATAATTCACCCCTCCACTTT
CAIRNGISYNSPLHF
>TRBV27|medium-sized|TRBJ1-1|-
TGTGCCAGCAGTTTGAGGGAAGACACTGAAGCTTTCTTT
CASSLREDTEAFF
>TRBV7-3|few|TRBJ2-1|TRBD2
TGTGCCAGCAGCAGGGAAGCGGGAGGGGTGTACAATGAGCAGTTCTTC
CASSREAGGVYNEQFF
>TRBV7-3|once|TRBJ2-2|-
TGTGCCAGCAGCTTAACGCCGGGATATTCCAACACCGGGGAGCTGTTTTTT
CASSLTPGYSNTGELFF